The 32 T cell receptor beta chains listed next were all sequenced from one sample in a study of OX40 agonist ivuxolimab in advanced cancers. Using immunoSEQ multiplex PCR, the repertoire was profiled, and TCRdb retains in-frame clones only, with some absent. The table includes around 53,000 clones, around four fifths detected once. The sequenced sample was CD4+ or CD8+ T cells sorted from blood, obtained in a trial of the OX40 agonist ivuxolimab. Every receptor here comes from an adult with an advanced solid tumor such as melanoma, head and neck, liver or kidney cancer.

In this sample, this clone turned up a few times. The chain joins TRBV7-3 to TRBJ2-2, with 7 bases that match TRBD1. Germline lookup yields CDR1 SGHTA and CDR2 FQGTGA. The CDR3 has 15 residues. The ends lost 4 bases at V and 4 bases at J; junction bases unmatched: 6. The CDR3, as DNA: TGTGCCAGCAGCTCCGTGACAGGGATCACCGGGGAGCTGTTTTTT. This translates into CASSSVTGITGELFF.

The rearrangement links TRBV10-3 to TRBJ2-3, with 10 bases aligning to TRBD1. The CDR3 spans 15 residues. The V gene end was trimmed by 6 bases and the J gene end by 6 bases; junction bases not matched to a gene: 9. In germline, CDR1 is ENHRY, CDR2 SYGVKD. The CDR3 region is CAISKTGTGVDTQYF. DNA for the CDR3: TGTGCCATCAGCAAAACCGGGACAGGGGTTGATACGCAGTATTTT.

J is TRBJ1-2 and V is TRBV5-5; D gene uncertain. Germline V lookup: CDR1 SGHKS, CDR2 YYEKEE (reference sequence). Trimming stripped 3 bases from V and 2 bases from J, with 2 bases between. This CDR3 is built from 11 residues. The DNA of the CDR3 is TGTGCCAGCAGCTCCAACTATGGCTACACCTTC. Translated: CASSSNYGYTF.

The chain couples TRBV18 to TRBJ2-5; D call uncertain. Trimming cost V 2 bases and J 5 bases, with 12 bases left between them. Germline V gene lookup returns CDR1 KGHSH and CDR2 LQKENI. This CDR3 region has 14 residues. CDR3: CASSPTRSWETQYF. The CDR3 DNA is TGTGCCAGCTCACCAACACGCAGTTGGGAGACCCAGTACTTC.

A single count supports this clone. The J gene is TRBJ1-5, the V gene TRBV19; D is ambiguous. This CDR3 comprises 16 residues. Deletions cut 6 bases from V and 0 bases from J, with 15 bases between. The germline V gene has CDR1 LNHDA and CDR2 SQIVND (reference sequence). The CDR3 DNA reads as TGTGCCAGTAGAAAAAAGGGAGCTTATAGCAATCAGCCCCAGCATTTT. Its translation: CASRKKGAYSNQPQHF.

This rearrangement joins TRBV6-5 to TRBJ1-6; D not certain. The CDR3 has 14 amino acids. Germline V gene lookup returns CDR1 MNHEY and CDR2 SVGAGI. V was pared by 2 bases and J by 4 bases, with 6 bases between. The CDR3 DNA is TGTGCCAGCAGTTACGAACAGTATAATTCACCCCTCCACTTT. It specifies CASSYEQYNSPLHF.

The V and J genes are TRBV6-5 and TRBJ2-4, with a tentative D call TRBD1 (5 bases). The CDR3 spans 15 residues. V was clipped by 4 bases and J by 4 bases, with 14 bases between them. Per germline, CDR1 MNHEY and CDR2 SVGAGI. This chain's CDR3 is CASSSRVGRKNIQYF. The DNA of the CDR3 is TGTGCCAGCAGTTCTAGGGTGGGGCGAAAAAACATTCAGTACTTC.

The chain has TRBV10-1 and TRBJ2-5, with a possible D match to TRBD1 (6 bases). The J call could be wrong; TRBJ2-7 is a better fit for the DNA end. The CDR3 extends over 13 amino acids. Germline CDR1 reads WNHNN; CDR2 reads SYGVQD (reference sequence). CDR3 in DNA: TGCGCCAGCAGGTGGGACACGTCCTACGAGCAGTACTTC. Translation: CASRWDTSYEQYF.

The V call is TRBV18, the J call TRBJ1-5, with TRBD1 matching over 7 bases. Trimming removed 6 bases from V and 6 bases from J; junction bases left unmatched: 8. This CDR3 has 14 residues. Germline V gene lookup returns CDR1 KGHSH and CDR2 LQKENI. The CDR3 nucleotides read TGTGCCAGCTCGATAGACAGGGAAGGTCAGCCCCAGCATTTT. The encoded protein is CASSIDREGQPQHF.

The chain recombines TRBV11-2 with TRBJ2-7; D may be TRBD2 (5 bases). Germline CDR1 and CDR2: SGHAT and FQNNGV. The V and J ends lost 5 bases and 3 bases respectively, with 11 bases between them. This CDR3 is built from 13 residues. CDR3 in amino acids: CASSGRLNYEQYF. The CDR3 DNA reads TGTGCCAGCAGCGGGAGACTAAACTACGAGCAGTACTTC.

The chain combines TRBV4-2 with TRBJ2-2; 8 positions match TRBD2. Germline V gives CDR1 LGHNA, CDR2 YNFKEQ. J lost 4 bases, V lost 1 base, and 5 bases had no gene match. CDR3 length: 16 residues. The CDR3 loop reads CASSQAGGASTGELFF. CDR3 coding DNA: TGTGCCAGCAGCCAAGCCGGGGGGGCCAGCACCGGGGAGCTGTTTTTT.

CDR3 region: CAISESQGKVQPQHF. DNA of the CDR3: TGTGCCATCAGTGAGTCACAGGGGAAGGTTCAGCCCCAGCATTTT. This chain links TRBV10-3 with TRBJ1-5; 7 nucleotides agree with TRBD1. The CDR3 has 15 amino acids. Germline CDR1 is ENHRY and CDR2 is SYGVKD. After removal of 0 bases from V and 6 bases from J, the junction contained 5 bases not matched to a gene.

J is TRBJ1-1 and V is TRBV19; TRBD1 is a possible D gene (5 bases). Germline values: CDR1 LNHDA, CDR2 SQIVND (reference sequence). The CDR3 is made up of 13 amino acids. Trimming removed 3 bases from V and 3 bases from J, with 8 bases in between. The CDR3 here is CASSMIQDTEAFF. The CDR3 DNA reads as TGTGCCAGTAGTATGATACAGGACACTGAAGCTTTCTTT. Full variable domain (rest looked up from reference TRBV19 and TRBJ1-1): DGGITQSPKYLFRKEGQNVTLSCEQNLNHDAMYWYRQDPGQGLRLIYYSQIVNDFQKGDIAEGYSVSREKKESFPLTVTSAQKNPTAFYLCASSMIQDTEAFFGQGTRLTVV.

The DNA of the CDR3 is TGTGCCTGGAGTGTGGGGACTAGACCGGCAGATACGCAGTATTTT. This translates into CAWSVGTRPADTQYF. The chain employs TRBV30 and TRBJ2-3; 8 bases align to TRBD2. This CDR3 has 15 amino acids. The V gene end was trimmed by 0 bases and the J gene end by 4 bases; junction bases not matched to a gene: 6. Germline V lookup: CDR1 GTSNPN, CDR2 SVGIG (reference sequence).

The chain joins TRBV21-1 to TRBJ1-2; TRBD1 is the table's D call and was not checked against the DNA. TRBV21-1 is designated a pseudogene. The CDR3 is 17 amino acids. CDR3 region: CASSPPRGQSPIYGYTF. The DNA for the CDR3 is TGTGCCAGCAGTCCCCCTCGGGGACAGAGTCCAATCTATGGCTACACCTTC.

In nucleotides, the CDR3 is TGCGCCAGCAGCCATCCGGGACAGGGGGTACTTGAAGCTTTCTTT. This codes for CASSHPGQGVLEAFF. V usage is TRBV4-3 and J usage is TRBJ1-1; 11 bases are a match to TRBD1. V lost 3 bases, J lost 7 bases, and 7 bases stayed unmatched. The CDR3 is 15 residues long. Germline assignment: CDR1 LGHNA and CDR2 YSLEER.

The chain is built from TRBV6-6 and TRBJ2-7, with D maybe TRBD1 (6 bases). V lost 4 bases, J lost 3 bases, and 19 bases lay in between. Looked up from germline, CDR1 is MNHNY and CDR2 is SVGAGI (reference sequence). The CDR3 extends over 16 amino acids. The chain's CDR3 is CASSWPLGQGHYEQYF. CDR3 DNA: TGTGCCAGCAGTTGGCCCTTGGGACAAGGCCACTACGAGCAGTACTTC.

The chain recombines TRBV4-3 with TRBJ1-2; D is unclear. The CDR3 has 15 amino acids. Germline V gene data show CDR1 as LGHNA and CDR2 as YSLEER. V lost 0 bases, J lost 8 bases, and 16 bases lay in between. Written as DNA, the CDR3 is TGCGCCAGCAGCCAAGATCAGGCGGCGGGTAGAGGCTACACCTTC. This gives the protein CASSQDQAAGRGYTF.

This clone was seen only once. The rearrangement links TRBV19 to TRBJ1-2, with TRBD1 matching 9 bases. Germline-derived CDR1 and CDR2 are LNHDA and SQIVND (reference sequence). J lost 6 bases, V lost 5 bases, and 4 bases had no gene match. The CDR3 has 13 residues. The CDR3 sequence is CASSRGQGNGYTF. CDR3 DNA: TGTGCCAGTAGTCGGGGACAGGGTAATGGCTACACCTTC.

The table lists this clone with a count of one. The V call is TRBV5-1, the J call TRBJ2-5; 7 positions match TRBD2. The germline V gene has CDR1 SGHRS and CDR2 YFSETQ. Trimming removed 0 bases from V and 0 bases from J; junction bases left unmatched: 8. The CDR3 is 17 residues long. In DNA form, the CDR3 reads TGCGCCAGCAGCTTGGTTGGCGGGGGAAACAACCAAGAGACCCAGTACTTC. Translating it yields CASSLVGGGNNQETQYF.

This chain connects TRBV14 to TRBJ1-1; D not resolved. The CDR3 runs 14 residues. CDR1 is SGHDN, CDR2 FVKESK, per germline. Trimming stripped 3 bases from V and 2 bases from J, with 10 bases between. The CDR3 sequence: CASSHKLGNTEAFF. The CDR3 region has the DNA TGTGCCAGCAGCCACAAATTAGGAAACACTGAAGCTTTCTTT.

This clone was counted between two and nine times. The chain employs TRBV19 and TRBJ1-4, with 7 bases lining up with TRBD1. Germline assignment: CDR1 LNHDA and CDR2 SQIVND (reference sequence). This CDR3 contains 17 residues. The trim removed 3 bases at V and 4 bases at J, leaving 11 bases unmatched. The CDR3 DNA sequence: TGTGCCAGTAGTATTTCAGGTTGGGGACAGCATAATGAAAAACTGTTTTTT. It translates to CASSISGWGQHNEKLFF.

V gene TRBV28 combines with J gene TRBJ1-1; 9 bases line up with TRBD1. The CDR3 has 15 amino acids. Germline loops: CDR1 MDHEN, CDR2 SYDVKM. Unmatched junction bases numbered 4, after V lost 4 bases and J lost 1 base. The CDR3 DNA reads TGTGCCAGCAGTTCCCTGACAGGGGGGAACACTGAAGCTTTCTTT. Protein sequence: CASSSLTGGNTEAFF.

This clone occurred a few times. This chain joins TRBV20-1 and TRBJ1-1, with TRBD1 matching over 7 bases. Germline loops: CDR1 DFQATT, CDR2 SNEGSKA (reference sequence). Losses at the gene ends were 5 bases for V and 8 bases for J; bases not matched to a gene: 2. The CDR3 contains 10 residues. The DNA of the CDR3 is TGCAGTGCTTTACAGGGGGAAGCTTTCTTT. Translation gives CSALQGEAFF.

The chain uses TRBV30 and TRBJ1-1; 10 nucleotides match TRBD1. V lost 2 bases, J lost 0 bases, and 15 bases stayed unmatched. The CDR3 extends over 19 amino acids. Germline lookup yields CDR1 GTSNPN and CDR2 SVGIG (reference sequence). The CDR3 coding sequence is TGTGCCTGGAGTCCAGTGGCCGGGACAGGGGTATATATGAACACTGAAGCTTTCTTT. This sequence encodes CAWSPVAGTGVYMNTEAFF.

The V call is TRBV11-2, the J call TRBJ2-6; D may be TRBD2 (6 bases). Trimming pared 5 bases from V and 0 bases from J, leaving 17 bases between. The CDR3 loop spans 18 amino acids. Per germline, CDR1 SGHAT and CDR2 FQNNGV. The CDR3 spells CASSPALRDLSGANVLTF. In DNA, the CDR3 is TGTGCCAGCAGCCCAGCCCTGCGGGATCTCTCTGGGGCCAACGTCCTGACTTTC.

The chain carries TRBV6-5 and TRBJ2-2; perhaps TRBD1 as D (5 bases). The CDR3 is 13 amino acids. Germline CDR1 MNHEY, CDR2 SVGAGI. V lost 6 bases and J lost 2, with 7 bases in between. CDR3: CASRGPNTGELFF. The CDR3 DNA is TGTGCCAGCAGGGGGCCAAACACCGGGGAGCTGTTTTTT.

The rearrangement joins TRBV2 to TRBJ2-7; 8 bases are a match to TRBD1. After removal of 6 bases from V and 0 bases from J, the junction contained 7 bases not matched to a gene. The germline CDR1 and CDR2 sequences are SNHLY and FYNNEI. The CDR3 totals 15 residues. This chain's CDR3 is CASRGQGVLSYEQYF. The CDR3 nucleotides are TGTGCCAGCAGAGGACAGGGTGTCCTCTCCTACGAGCAGTACTTC.

The chain combines TRBV6-5 with TRBJ1-5; a possible D gene is TRBD1 (5 bases). CDR3 length: 14 amino acids. The V gene's germline CDR1 is MNHEY and CDR2 SVGAGI. V was pared by 0 bases and J by 6 bases, with 9 bases between. CDR3 sequence reads: CASSYSRATQPQHF. In DNA form, the CDR3 reads TGTGCCAGCAGTTACTCCAGGGCTACTCAGCCCCAGCATTTT.

The V and J genes are TRBV19 and TRBJ1-1; TRBD1 is a possible D gene (5 bases). Per the germline V gene, CDR1 is LNHDA and CDR2 is SQIVND (reference sequence). The germline V and J ends were trimmed by 3 bases and 11 bases, with 16 bases remaining between them. The CDR3 extends over 13 amino acids. The CDR3 sequence is CASSMGTTVRAFF. The CDR3 DNA follows: TGTGCCAGTAGTATGGGAACGACAGTTCGGGCTTTCTTT.

This chain connects TRBV9 to TRBJ2-3, with D perhaps TRBD2 (6 bases). The germline V gene encodes CDR1 SGDLS and CDR2 YYNGEE. V dropped 3 bases and J dropped 5 bases, with 10 bases sitting between them. The CDR3 is 13 residues long. The CDR3 spells CASSGRTKDTQYF. CDR3 bases: TGTGCCAGCAGCGGACGGACTAAAGATACGCAGTATTTT.

The V call is TRBV7-9, the J call TRBJ2-2; D may be TRBD1 (6 bases). V lost 7 bases and J lost 0, with 12 bases in between. This CDR3 contains 15 residues. Germline V CDR1 and CDR2: SEHNR, FQNEAQ (reference sequence). CDR3: CASTQDSSNTGELFF. CDR3 bases: TGTGCCAGCACCCAGGACAGTTCGAACACCGGGGAGCTGTTTTTT.